One sample yielded the 24 T cell receptor beta chains listed below, sequenced in a study of blood T cell repertoires in COVID-19. Clones were sequenced by immunoSEQ multiplex PCR, and TCRdb holds only the in-frame ones, with some missing. The table includes around 75,000 clones, nearly 90% detected once. The specimen sequenced was peripheral blood. Source of these receptors: a man over 45 with acute or convalescent COVID-19.

A single count supports this clone. The rearrangement uses TRBV30 and TRBJ1-4, with TRBD1 matching over 8 bases. The CDR3 spans 13 residues. Losses at the gene ends were 7 bases for V and 4 bases for J; bases not matched to a gene: 5. The germline V gene encodes CDR1 GTSNPN and CDR2 SVGIG (reference sequence). The CDR3 sequence is CAFQGAGNEKLFF. For the CDR3, the DNA is TGTGCCTTCCAGGGGGCGGGTAATGAAAAACTGTTTTTT.

This chain connects TRBV27 to TRBJ1-6; tentative D call: TRBD1 (6 bases). V was cut by 4 bases and J by 9 bases, with 19 bases left in between. Looked up from germline, CDR1 is MNHEY and CDR2 is SMNVEV (reference sequence). This CDR3 is built from 16 residues. CDR3 nucleotide sequence: TGTGCCAGCAGTTCCCGCCCGGACAGAGGAGGTTCACCCCTCCACTTT. Its protein is CASSSRPDRGGSPLHF.

This chain uses TRBV6-2 or TRBV6-3 with TRBJ1-1, with 9 bases fitting TRBD1. J gave up 11 bases and V 0 bases, and 7 bases lay outside the gene matches. Per the germline V gene, CDR1 is MNHEY and CDR2 is SVGEGT. The CDR3 spans 14 residues. CDR3 DNA sequence: TGTGCCAGCAGTTACTCCGGGACAGGGCTCGCGGCTTTCTTT. This encodes CASSYSGTGLAAFF.

The J gene is TRBJ1-2, the V gene TRBV3-1 (or the pseudogene TRBV3-2); D uncertain. CDR3 length: 13 amino acids. Trimming removed 4 bases at V and 0 bases at J, with 6 bases between. CDR1 is LGHDT and CDR2 is YNNKEL in the germline V gene (reference sequence). The CDR3 bases are TGTGCCAGCAGCCCGAGATCTAACTATGGCTACACCTTC. It specifies CASSPRSNYGYTF.

This clone was counted between two and nine times. V is TRBV15 and J is TRBJ1-6; D is undetermined. The V end lost 2 bases, the J end lost 8 bases, and 7 bases lay between the germline ends. Germline V gives CDR1 LNHNV, CDR2 YYDKDF (reference sequence). The CDR3 contains 13 residues. The CDR3 loop is CATSRPPDSPLHF. CDR3 nucleotide sequence: TGTGCCACCAGCAGACCCCCGGATTCACCCCTCCACTTT.

This chain uses TRBV5-1 with TRBJ1-6; TRBD1 aligns across 10 bases. This CDR3 is 17 amino acids long. Unmatched junction bases numbered 6, after V lost 0 bases and J lost 6 bases. From germline, CDR1 is SGHRS and CDR2 YFSETQ. CDR3: CASSLGQGASGNSPLHF. The CDR3 DNA follows: TGCGCCAGCAGCTTGGGACAGGGGGCGAGTGGTAATTCACCCCTCCACTTT.

This clone is medium-sized. The V call is TRBV5-1, the J call TRBJ2-1; the D gene is possibly TRBD2 (6 bases). Trimming took off 0 bases at V and 0 bases at J, with 10 bases between the two ends. CDR1 and CDR2 from the germline V gene are SGHRS and YFSETQ. CDR3 length: 16 residues. CDR3 nucleotide sequence: TGCGCCAGCAGCTTGGGGTATAGCGGCTCCTACAATGAGCAGTTCTTC. Its protein is CASSLGYSGSYNEQFF.

This chain connects TRBV19 to TRBJ1-4, with a weak D call TRBD1 (6 bases). V was clipped by 3 bases and J by 4 bases, with 18 bases between them. The CDR3 extends over 17 amino acids. CDR1 and CDR2 from the germline V gene are LNHDA and SQIVND (reference sequence). CDR3 loop: CASSITYWAGVNEKLFF. CDR3 DNA: TGTGCCAGTAGTATTACCTATTGGGCAGGGGTTAATGAAAAACTGTTTTTT.

The J gene is TRBJ1-5, the V gene TRBV7-6; 8 bases are shared with TRBD1. This CDR3 spans 15 amino acids. Germline V gene sequence: CDR1 SGHVS, CDR2 FNYEAQ. J was trimmed by 6 bases and V by 1 base; bases with no gene match: 5. The chain's CDR3 is CASSLGQGRGQPQHF. DNA of the CDR3: TGTGCCAGCAGCTTAGGACAGGGGAGAGGTCAGCCCCAGCATTTT.

The CDR3 reads CASSPETSNTGELFF. DNA of the CDR3: TGTGCCAGCAGCCCGGAGACTTCGAACACCGGGGAGCTGTTTTTT. The chain carries TRBV11-3 and TRBJ2-2; no definite D call. The CDR3 sequence is 15 residues long. V was clipped by 5 bases and J by 0 bases, with 10 bases between them. Germline CDR1 reads SGHNT; CDR2 reads YENEEA.

This clone was detected once. The CDR3 here is CASHPGQLYQPQHF. CDR3 bases: TGTGCCAGTCATCCGGGACAGTTGTACCAGCCCCAGCATTTT. This chain connects TRBV19 to TRBJ1-5; 7 bases agree with TRBD1. Trimming cost V 8 bases and J 7 bases; bases outside gene matches: 11. From germline, CDR1 is LNHDA and CDR2 SQIVND (reference sequence). The CDR3 contains 14 residues.

The table lists this clone with a few counts. V usage is TRBV15 and J usage is TRBJ2-2; maybe TRBD2 (6 bases). Trimming removed 8 bases at V and 2 bases at J, with 15 bases between. The CDR3 spans 15 residues. Per the germline V gene, CDR1 is LNHNV and CDR2 is YYDKDF (reference sequence). The CDR3 is CATEGGTGNTGELFF. The CDR3 region has the DNA TGTGCCACCGAAGGCGGGACTGGAAACACCGGGGAGCTGTTTTTT.

The CDR3 coding sequence is TGTGCCAGCAGTAACAGGGGGGCGAACACCGGGGAGCTGTTTTTT. Its protein product is CASSNRGANTGELFF. V usage is TRBV25-1 and J usage is TRBJ2-2; 8 nucleotides agree with TRBD1. This CDR3 is built from 15 residues. Germline assignment: CDR1 MGHDK and CDR2 SYGVNS. V shed 5 bases and J 0 bases; nucleotides not matched to a gene: 2. Full variable domain (remainder filled in from reference TRBV25-1 and TRBJ2-2): EADIYQTPRYLVIGTGKKITLECSQTMGHDKMYWYQQDPGMELHLIHYSYGVNSTEKGDLSSESTVSRIRTEHFPLTLESARPSHTSQYLCASSNRGANTGELFFGEGSRLTVL.

The CDR3 nucleotides read TGTGCCAGCAGCATTAACAGCCTCGAGGGGACCCAGTACTTC. Translation gives CASSINSLEGTQYF. The J gene is TRBJ2-5, the V gene TRBV7-9, with a tentative D call TRBD2 (5 bases). The CDR3 covers 14 residues. The V gene's germline CDR1 is SEHNR and CDR2 FQNEAQ (reference sequence). Trimming removed 5 bases at V and 7 bases at J, with 17 bases between. Based on the CDR3 plus reference TRBV7-9 and TRBJ2-5, the full variable domain is DTGVSQNPRHKITKRGQNVTFRCDPISEHNRLYWYRQTLGQGPEFLTYFQNEAQLEKSRLLSDRFSAERPKGSFSTLEIQRTEQGDSAMYLCASSINSLEGTQYFGPGTRLLVL.

The chain couples TRBV30 to TRBJ2-7; D not certain. Trimming cost V 1 base and J 4 bases, with 5 bases left between them. The germline V gene has CDR1 GTSNPN and CDR2 SVGIG (reference sequence). The CDR3 consists of 11 residues. Written as DNA, the CDR3 is TGTGCCTGGAGTGCGTCGTACGAGCAGTACTTC. This codes for CAWSASYEQYF.

The gene calls are TRBV10-1 and TRBJ2-1; 8 bases map to TRBD1. V trimming: 6 bases; J trimming: 5 bases; junction bases outside the gene matches: 3. The CDR3 has 13 amino acids. CDR1 WNHNN and CDR2 SYGVQD come from the germline V gene (reference sequence). The DNA of the CDR3 is TGCGCCAGCAGCCTGGACAGGGACAATGAGCAGTTCTTC. As protein: CASSLDRDNEQFF.

The J gene is TRBJ1-2, the V gene TRBV24-1; D not resolved. Germline values: CDR1 KGHDR, CDR2 SFDVKD. The CDR3 is 15 amino acids. Deletions cut 1 base from V and 2 bases from J, with 10 bases between. This CDR3 is CATSDLTVTNYGYTF. The CDR3 nucleotides read TGTGCCACCAGTGATTTAACAGTTACGAACTATGGCTACACCTTC.

The J gene is TRBJ2-1, the V gene TRBV11-3; 12 bases are shared with TRBD2. Germline V gives CDR1 SGHNT, CDR2 YENEEA. CDR3 length: 18 residues. The trim removed 5 bases at V and 7 bases at J, leaving 15 bases unmatched. The CDR3 region is CASSHLTSGSPLRNEQFF. CDR3 coding DNA: TGTGCCAGCAGCCACCTGACTAGCGGGAGCCCCCTGAGGAATGAGCAGTTCTTC. The full variable domain, its missing parts supplied by reference TRBV11-3 and TRBJ2-1, is EAGVVQSPRYKIIEKKQPVAFWCNPISGHNTLYWYLQNLGQGPELLIRYENEEAVDDSQLPKDRFSAERLKGVDSTLKIQPAELGDSAVYLCASSHLTSGSPLRNEQFFGPGTRLTVL.

J is TRBJ1-2 and V is TRBV7-9; D is uncertain. Germline loops: CDR1 SEHNR, CDR2 FQNEAQ (reference sequence). The CDR3 length is 14 residues. V lost 3 bases and J 4 bases, leaving 12 bases between the germline ends. The CDR3 DNA follows: TGTGCCAGCAGCTTGGGGTCCGGGAGCTATGGCTACACCTTC. As protein: CASSLGSGSYGYTF.

V usage is TRBV6-5 and J usage is TRBJ2-7, with 11 bases identical to TRBD1. The CDR3 sequence is 16 residues long. Germline values: CDR1 MNHEY, CDR2 SVGAGI. With V trimmed by 0 bases and J by 1 base, 2 bases remained unmatched. The DNA for the CDR3 is TGTGCCAGCAGTTACTCCGGACAGGGGGCTTCCTACGAGCAGTACTTC. It yields the protein CASSYSGQGASYEQYF.

The rearrangement joins TRBV6-5 to TRBJ2-6, with D possibly TRBD2 on 5 matching bases. The CDR3 runs to 15 residues. Trimming cost V 2 bases and J 1 base, with 6 bases left between them. In germline, CDR1 is MNHEY, CDR2 SVGAGI. CDR3 in DNA: TGTGCCAGCAGTTACGAGGGATCTGGGGCCAACGTCCTGACTTTC. Its translation: CASSYEGSGANVLTF.

Only a few counts were recorded for this clone. The chain uses TRBV25-1 and TRBJ2-3; 8 bases match TRBD2. V lost 3 bases to trimming and J lost 3 bases; unmatched junction nucleotides: 8. Germline values: CDR1 MGHDK, CDR2 SYGVNS. This CDR3 has 16 amino acids. CDR3 sequence (DNA): TGTGCCAGCAGTGAGAATCCGGCTAGCGGGACAGATACGCAGTATTTT. Its protein is CASSENPASGTDTQYF.

For the CDR3, the DNA is TGTGCCAGCAGTGAAGCGGGAGGGCGCACCGGGGAGCTGTTTTTT. It yields the protein CASSEAGGRTGELFF. V usage is TRBV6-1 and J usage is TRBJ2-2; 7 bases map to TRBD2. In germline, CDR1 is MNHNS, CDR2 SASEGT. This CDR3 contains 15 residues. V was pared by 0 bases and J by 4 bases, with 2 bases of the junction left unmatched.

The CDR3 loop reads CASSISLNRGLHYSNQPQHF. Written as DNA, the CDR3 is TGTGCCAGTAGTATAAGCCTTAACAGGGGGCTCCATTATAGCAATCAGCCCCAGCATTTT. The chain is built from TRBV19 and TRBJ1-5, with TRBD1 identical over 9 bases. The V segment lost 2 bases and the J segment 0 bases; nucleotides outside the gene matches: 14. The CDR3 is made up of 20 amino acids. Germline V CDR1 and CDR2: LNHDA, SQIVND (reference sequence). Full variable domain (rest looked up from reference TRBV19 and TRBJ1-5): DGGITQSPKYLFRKEGQNVTLSCEQNLNHDAMYWYRQDPGQGLRLIYYSQIVNDFQKGDIAEGYSVSREKKESFPLTVTSAQKNPTAFYLCASSISLNRGLHYSNQPQHFGDGTRLSIL.